The 17 T cell receptor beta chains in this list originate from one sample, sequenced in a study of shared clonotypes between healthy human individuals. Clones were sequenced by immunoSEQ multiplex PCR, and TCRdb holds only the in-frame ones, with some missing. The data hold over a million clones, with 95% to 97% observed a single time. The sequenced material came from naive CD4+ T cells sorted from blood. Noted subset: CD45RA+ positively selected. The source is a man aged 30 to 45 in good health.

The chain has TRBV5-1 and TRBJ1-1; D is unresolved. The germline gives CDR1 SGHRS, CDR2 YFSETQ. V was pared by 3 bases and J by 0 bases, with 18 bases between. The CDR3 contains 17 residues. The CDR3 spells CASSSAGNLLMNTEAFF. Written as DNA, the CDR3 is TGCGCCAGCAGCTCGGCCGGGAACCTTTTAATGAACACTGAAGCTTTCTTT. Complete variable domain (other parts from reference TRBV5-1 and TRBJ1-1): KAGVTQTPRYLIKTRGQQVTLSCSPISGHRSVSWYQQTPGQGLQFLFEYFSETQRNKGNFPGRFSGRQFSNSRSEMNVSTLELGDSALYLCASSSAGNLLMNTEAFFGQGTRLTVV.

V usage is TRBV4-2 and J usage is TRBJ2-7, with TRBD2 matching 10 bases. The CDR3 runs to 15 residues. With 1 base clipped from V and 3 bases from J, the junction kept 3 bases outside the gene matches. The germline gives CDR1 LGHNA, CDR2 YNFKEQ. CDR3 DNA sequence: TGTGCCAGCAGCCAAGGCGAGCGGGAGGGCTACGAGCAGTACTTC. Protein product: CASSQGEREGYEQYF.

The rearrangement joins TRBV2 to TRBJ2-3; D call uncertain. The germline V gene has CDR1 SNHLY and CDR2 FYNNEI. Trimming cost V 1 base and J 2 bases, with 4 bases left between them. CDR3 length: 13 residues. The CDR3, as DNA: TGTGCCAGCAGTGAAGAGGTCACAGATACGCAGTATTTT. Translated: CASSEEVTDTQYF.

The chain combines TRBV5-1 with TRBJ1-4, with 8 bases fitting TRBD1. The J segment lost 8 bases and the V segment lost 6 bases, leaving 6 bases of the junction unmatched. The CDR3 sequence is 13 residues long. Per the germline V gene, CDR1 is SGHRS and CDR2 is YFSETQ. For the CDR3, the DNA is TGCGCCAGCAACCCCGGACAGGGAGAAAAACTGTTTTTT. It is translated as CASNPGQGEKLFF. Filled out from reference TRBV5-1 and TRBJ1-4, the complete variable domain reads KAGVTQTPRYLIKTRGQQVTLSCSPISGHRSVSWYQQTPGQGLQFLFEYFSETQRNKGNFPGRFSGRQFSNSRSEMNVSTLELGDSALYLCASNPGQGEKLFFGSGTQLSVL.

The chain joins TRBV5-1 to TRBJ2-3; TRBD1 might be the D (6 bases). Germline assignment: CDR1 SGHRS and CDR2 YFSETQ. This CDR3 has 15 amino acids. The ends were cut back, 0 bases at V and 3 bases at J, with 11 bases in the middle. CDR3 in DNA: TGCGCCAGCAGCTTGGGCCAGGGGTGGACAGATACGCAGTATTTT. It encodes CASSLGQGWTDTQYF. The entire variable domain, with the rest obtained from reference TRBV5-1 and TRBJ2-3, is as follows: KAGVTQTPRYLIKTRGQQVTLSCSPISGHRSVSWYQQTPGQGLQFLFEYFSETQRNKGNFPGRFSGRQFSNSRSEMNVSTLELGDSALYLCASSLGQGWTDTQYFGPGTRLTVL.

The chain joins TRBV5-4 to TRBJ2-2; D may be TRBD1 or TRBD2 (5 bases each). This CDR3 has 18 residues. Between the trimmed V and J ends, which lost 4 bases and 6 bases, there was a span of 25 bases. Per the germline V gene, CDR1 is SGHNT and CDR2 is YYREEE (reference sequence). CDR3 sequence (DNA): TGTGCCAGCAGCCCCCCGGGACCGTCAAGGATTTCGGCCGGGGAGCTGTTTTTT. Translated: CASSPPGPSRISAGELFF.

V gene TRBV2 combines with J gene TRBJ2-7, with D possibly matching TRBD1 (5 bases). Germline V lookup: CDR1 SNHLY, CDR2 FYNNEI. The CDR3 covers 14 residues. Trimming left V 4 bases short and J 4 bases short, with 14 bases between. CDR3 nucleotide sequence: TGTGCCAGCAGTGTGACAGCACCTACTTACGAGCAGTACTTC. Translating gives CASSVTAPTYEQYF.

Only one count was recorded for this clone. The chain has TRBV10-3 and TRBJ2-3; 8 bases are shared with TRBD2. CDR1 and CDR2 from the germline V gene are ENHRY and SYGVKD. The CDR3 has 15 residues. Germline trimming cut 7 bases from V and 5 bases from J; bases unmatched to any gene: 11. The CDR3 coding sequence is TGTGCCATCACCGTCGGGCGGGAGGCGGTAGATACGCAGTATTTT. This gives the protein CAITVGREAVDTQYF.

The chain recombines TRBV7-6 with TRBJ2-3; the match to TRBD2 covers 12 bases. Looked up from germline, CDR1 is SGHVS and CDR2 is FNYEAQ. J lost 6 bases, V lost 5 bases, and 9 bases had no gene match. The CDR3 spans 16 residues. CDR3 nucleotide sequence: TGTGCCAGCAGCCCCCGGCTAGCGGGAGGGGGGGATACGCAGTATTTT. Translating it yields CASSPRLAGGGDTQYF.

CDR3 loop: CASSLGPGGATNEKLFF. CDR3 DNA sequence: TGCGCCAGCAGCTTGGGGCCTGGGGGTGCAACTAATGAAAAACTGTTTTTT. The J gene is TRBJ1-4, the V gene TRBV5-1; the D gene is possibly TRBD1 (5 bases). The CDR3 has 17 residues. Trimming took off 0 bases at V and 0 bases at J, with 12 bases between the two ends. CDR1 is SGHRS, CDR2 YFSETQ, per germline.

This chain uses TRBV18 with TRBJ2-1; 13 bases are a match to TRBD2. The junction had 5 bases not matched to a gene; V was cut back by 0 bases and J by 6 bases. CDR1 and CDR2 (germline): KGHSH, LQKENI. The CDR3 covers 17 residues. As DNA, the CDR3 is TGTGCCAGCTCACCACCGATAGGACTAGCGGGAGTCAATGAGCAGTTCTTC. Its translation is CASSPPIGLAGVNEQFF.

This sequence joins TRBV6-5 and TRBJ2-7; the D gene is possibly TRBD1 (6 bases). The CDR3 length is 14 residues. Germline V gene lookup returns CDR1 MNHEY and CDR2 SVGAGI. Trimming stripped 6 bases from V and 3 bases from J, with 15 bases between. The DNA for the CDR3 is TGTGCCAGCAGGTCGGTACAGGGCCTCTACGAGCAGTACTTC. It specifies CASRSVQGLYEQYF.

Comment on this clone: The sample contains more than one DNA sequence encoding this CDR3. This chain joins TRBV30 and TRBJ2-7; the D is unclear. This CDR3 has 12 residues. V was clipped by 0 bases and J by 2 bases, with 5 bases between them. Germline CDR1 is GTSNPN and CDR2 is SVGIG (reference sequence). CDR3 nucleotide sequence: TGTGCCTGGAGTGTACTGCCCTACGAGCAGTACTTC. This gives the protein CAWSVLPYEQYF.

This clone was detected only a few times. CDR3 bases: TGTGCCAGCAGTCGAAATGGCTACACCTTC. This gives the protein CASSRNGYTF. This chain connects TRBV28 to TRBJ1-2; D call uncertain. The CDR3 length is 10 residues. Germline V gene sequence: CDR1 MDHEN, CDR2 SYDVKM. V was pared by 5 bases and J by 6 bases, with 4 bases between.

Here the CDR3 DNA reads TGCGCCAGCAGCCAAGATCCACAGTCGAGGCCTTACTACGAGCAGTACTTC. Translation gives CASSQDPQSRPYYEQYF. The rearrangement links TRBV4-1 to TRBJ2-7; D is ambiguous. V gave up 0 bases and J gave up 3 bases, with 18 bases separating them. The CDR3 covers 17 residues. Looked up from germline, CDR1 is MGHRA and CDR2 is YSYEKL.

The rearrangement links TRBV18 to TRBJ2-3, with TRBD2 matching over 14 bases. The trim removed 7 bases at V and 4 bases at J, leaving 4 bases unmatched. The CDR3 covers 15 residues. Germline CDR1 and CDR2: KGHSH and LQKENI. The CDR3 region has the DNA TGTGCCAGCTTCGGACTAGCGGGAGGCCCAGATACGCAGTATTTT. This encodes CASFGLAGGPDTQYF.

The chain combines TRBV4-2 with TRBJ2-1, with TRBD1 identical over 7 bases. The germline V gene encodes CDR1 LGHNA and CDR2 YNFKEQ. Trimming at V came to 0 bases and at J to 9 bases, leaving 2 bases not matched to a gene. The CDR3 runs 13 residues. The CDR3 DNA reads as TGTGCCAGCAGCCAAGATAGACAGGGTGAGCAGTTCTTC. Encoded protein: CASSQDRQGEQFF.